The next 25 T cell receptor beta chains were all read from a single sample in a study of T cell repertoires in cytomegalovirus infection. TCRdb reprocessed the reads via MiXCR and lists one record per CDR3 protein. The data hold a few hundred thousand distinct CDR3 sequences, with roughly 15% observed a single time. The sample consisted of PBMCs. These receptors all come from a human donor in good health (CMV status not recorded). Some clones in this sample may be carry-over from other donors' samples.

This clonotype appeared a few times. The chain couples TRBV29-1 to TRBJ2-3; D is unresolved. Germline CDR1 reads SQVTM; CDR2 reads ANQGSEA. This CDR3 is built from 12 residues. Between the trimmed V and J ends, which lost 3 bases and 4 bases, there was a span of 8 bases. The CDR3: CSVDTGADTQYF. CDR3 DNA sequence: TGCAGCGTTGATACTGGGGCAGATACGCAGTATTTT.

This clonotype showed up just a few times. This rearrangement joins TRBV29-1 to TRBJ2-4, with D hard to call. V gave up 2 bases and J gave up 3 bases, with 8 bases separating them. The germline V gene encodes CDR1 SQVTM and CDR2 ANQGSEA. The CDR3 has 13 residues. The CDR3 here is CSVEWVGKNIQYF. The CDR3 DNA follows: TGCAGCGTTGAATGGGTAGGCAAAAACATTCAGTACTTC.

The chain couples TRBV28 to TRBJ2-3; 11 bases align to TRBD2. Germline-derived CDR1 and CDR2 are MDHEN and SYDVKM. The CDR3 is 15 amino acids. V was pared by 6 bases and J by 2 bases, with 4 bases of the junction left unmatched. The CDR3 protein is CASRLAGDFTDTQYF. For the CDR3, the DNA is TGTGCCAGCAGACTAGCGGGAGATTTCACAGATACGCAGTATTTT.

This clonotype was seen repeatedly, ten times or more. The chain combines TRBV7-3 with TRBJ2-5, with D tentatively TRBD1 or TRBD2 (5 bases each). Germline V gene sequence: CDR1 SGHTA, CDR2 FQGTGA. The CDR3 loop spans 15 amino acids. With 2 bases removed from V and 4 bases from J, the gap between germline ends came to 14 bases. In DNA form, the CDR3 reads TGTGCCAGCAGCTTAGGCCTCGGGGCCCGAGAGACCCAGTACTTC. Translating it yields CASSLGLGARETQYF.

This chain joins TRBV12-3 or TRBV12-4 and TRBJ2-7; maybe TRBD2 (5 bases). CDR3 length: 14 residues. V was clipped by 5 bases and J by 3 bases, with 14 bases between them. CDR3 region: CASSPPPGYYEQYF. The CDR3 DNA reads as TGTGCCAGCAGTCCCCCCCCGGGGTACTACGAGCAGTACTTC.

At least ten counts were recorded for this clonotype. This chain uses TRBV20-1 with TRBJ1-5; 11 bases line up with TRBD1. Looked up from germline, CDR1 is DFQATT and CDR2 is SNEGSKA (reference sequence). Germline trimming cut 3 bases from V and 1 base from J; bases unmatched to any gene: 11. The CDR3 extends over 18 amino acids. The CDR3 protein is CSASRTGGGRLSNQPQHF. Here the CDR3 DNA reads TGCAGTGCTAGCCGGACAGGGGGCGGAAGGTTGAGCAATCAGCCCCAGCATTTT.

This chain uses TRBV7-6 with TRBJ1-2; possibly TRBD1 for D (5 bases). CDR3 length equals 16 residues. Between the trimmed V and J ends, which lost 4 bases and 6 bases, there was a span of 21 bases. The germline V gene has CDR1 SGHVS and CDR2 FNYEAQ. CDR3 sequence reads: CASSSPQGGVGDGYTF. CDR3 coding DNA: TGTGCCAGCAGCTCCCCCCAAGGTGGAGTAGGGGATGGCTACACCTTC.

This clonotype was counted between two and nine times. V and J are TRBV4-1 and TRBJ1-1, with D tentatively TRBD1 (5 bases). CDR1 MGHRA and CDR2 YSYEKL come from the germline V gene. This CDR3 has 12 residues. With 8 bases removed from V and 4 bases from J, the gap between germline ends came to 11 bases. The CDR3 region has the DNA TGCGCCAGCGGGGGGGGAGGCACTGAAGCTTTCTTT. It codes for CASGGGGTEAFF.

This clonotype appeared a few times. V is TRBV7-9 and J is TRBJ2-7; a weak D match, TRBD1 (5 bases). The CDR3 extends over 15 amino acids. Trimming took 3 bases from V and 2 from J, leaving 14 bases between them. Per germline, CDR1 SEHNR and CDR2 FQNEAQ (reference sequence). In DNA form, the CDR3 reads TGTGCCAGCAGCTTGGGGCAGGGAACAACCTACGAGCAGTACTTC. It codes for CASSLGQGTTYEQYF.

CDR3 amino acids: CASSRSGSSYNEQFF. The CDR3 DNA reads as TGTGCCAGCAGTCGTAGCGGAAGCTCCTACAATGAGCAGTTCTTC. This sequence joins TRBV7-2 and TRBJ2-1; possibly TRBD2 for D (6 bases). Trimming pared 6 bases from V and 0 bases from J, leaving 12 bases between. CDR3 length equals 15 residues. Germline V gene sequence: CDR1 SGHTA, CDR2 FQGNSA.

The chain employs TRBV27 and TRBJ1-1, with D possibly matching TRBD1 (6 bases). CDR3 length equals 15 residues. V was trimmed by 4 bases and J by 0 bases, leaving 12 bases between them. Germline V lookup: CDR1 MNHEY, CDR2 SMNVEV (reference sequence). CDR3 in DNA: TGTGCCAGCAGTTGGGGGGGACACCTGAACACTGAAGCTTTCTTT. Translating it yields CASSWGGHLNTEAFF.

This clonotype was seen repeatedly, ten times or more. The V call is TRBV19, the J call TRBJ2-1, with 10 bases that match TRBD2. Trimming took 5 bases from V and 0 from J; bases not matched to a gene: 4. The CDR3 contains 16 residues. The germline V gene has CDR1 LNHDA and CDR2 SQIVND (reference sequence). The DNA of the CDR3 is TGTGCCAGTAGTTTTGCTAGCGGGAGCTCCTACAATGAGCAGTTCTTC. It encodes CASSFASGSSYNEQFF. The full variable domain, completed using reference TRBV19 and TRBJ2-1, is DGGITQSPKYLFRKEGQNVTLSCEQNLNHDAMYWYRQDPGQGLRLIYYSQIVNDFQKGDIAEGYSVSREKKESFPLTVTSAQKNPTAFYLCASSFASGSSYNEQFFGPGTRLTVL.

This clonotype was detected a few times. J is TRBJ1-5 and V is TRBV11-2; no firm D call. Germline V gene lookup returns CDR1 SGHAT and CDR2 FQNNGV. Deletions cut 0 bases from V and 7 bases from J, with 10 bases between. CDR3 length equals 14 residues. The CDR3 region has the DNA TGTGCCAGCAGCTTAGAGAGTTCCCAACAGCCCCAGCATTTT. This translates into CASSLESSQQPQHF.

This clonotype was counted many times. The rearrangement links TRBV7-6 to TRBJ1-1; D is uncertain. The CDR3 is 15 amino acids. CDR1 is SGHVS and CDR2 is FNYEAQ in the germline V gene. V lost 4 bases, J lost 0 bases, and 12 bases lay in between. CDR3 in amino acids: CASSSRQSMNTEAFF. The CDR3 DNA reads as TGTGCCAGCAGCTCTCGGCAGAGCATGAACACTGAAGCTTTCTTT.

The table lists this clonotype with many counts. The rearrangement joins TRBV7-9 to TRBJ1-1, with no clear D. Trimming pared 6 bases from V and 2 bases from J, leaving 13 bases between. The CDR3 covers 14 residues. Germline lookup yields CDR1 SEHNR and CDR2 FQNEAQ (reference sequence). CDR3 DNA: TGTGCCAGCAGACCCCCGCGGGGTAACACTGAAGCTTTCTTT. Encoded protein: CASRPPRGNTEAFF.

This clonotype was detected many times. The rearrangement uses TRBV7-9 and TRBJ1-1; 7 bases are a match to TRBD1. Germline values: CDR1 SEHNR, CDR2 FQNEAQ (reference sequence). Trimming removed 7 bases from V and 0 bases from J; junction bases left unmatched: 11. The CDR3 contains 16 residues. Here the CDR3 reads CASTPGQAIMNTEAFF. Here the CDR3 DNA reads TGTGCCAGCACCCCCGGACAGGCGATCATGAACACTGAAGCTTTCTTT.

The sample holds a few counts of this clonotype. This rearrangement joins TRBV29-1 to TRBJ2-5; D possibly corresponds to TRBD2 (6 bases). The germline V gene encodes CDR1 SQVTM and CDR2 ANQGSEA. Between the trimmed V and J ends, which lost 7 bases and 2 bases, there was a span of 11 bases. This CDR3 is 12 amino acids long. The CDR3 region is CSGGVTQETQYF. CDR3 in DNA: TGCAGCGGGGGGGTCACTCAAGAGACCCAGTACTTC.

Points on this clonotype: A much larger clone sits a single nucleotide away, making a read error possible. The chain combines TRBV5-6 with TRBJ2-3; no clear D. The CDR3 is made up of 16 amino acids. The germline V gene encodes CDR1 SGHDT and CDR2 YYEEEE. The CDR3 sequence is CASSLVSSFSTDTQNF. The CDR3 bases are TGTGCCAGCAGCTTGGTCAGCTCCTTTAGCACAGATACGCAGAATTTT.

In regard to this clonotype: Since a much larger clone is just one base distant, this may be a read error. The V gene is TRBV7-8, the J gene TRBJ2-7, with D possibly matching TRBD1 (5 bases). The V gene's germline CDR1 is SGHVS and CDR2 FQNEAQ. The CDR3 is 13 residues long. CDR3 bases: TGTACCAGCAGCCCACGTGGGGCTAAGGAGCAGTACTTC. This translates into CTSSPRGAKEQYF.

This clonotype was recorded at least ten times. V usage is TRBV2 and J usage is TRBJ1-6, with D possibly matching TRBD1 (5 bases). The CDR3 consists of 16 residues. Germline CDR1 is SNHLY and CDR2 is FYNNEI. Trimming took off 7 bases at V and 7 bases at J, with 20 bases between the two ends. DNA for the CDR3: TGTGCCAGCACCCTGCTATCCCAGGGTGCGAATTCACCCCTCCACTTT. Encoded protein: CASTLLSQGANSPLHF.

The gene calls are TRBV6-6 and TRBJ2-1; either TRBD1 or TRBD2 may fit D (5 bases each). CDR1 is MNHNY, CDR2 SVGAGI, per germline (reference sequence). The CDR3 is made up of 14 amino acids. Trimming removed 0 bases from V and 8 bases from J, with 11 bases in between. This chain's CDR3 is CASSYSRGMDEQFF. The CDR3 coding sequence is TGTGCCAGCAGTTACTCGAGGGGCATGGATGAGCAGTTCTTC.

This clonotype was counted only a few times. The CDR3 spells CASSLQVAGGPRNEQFF. CDR3 coding DNA: TGTGCCAGCAGTTTACAGGTAGCGGGGGGGCCGAGGAATGAGCAGTTCTTC. This sequence joins TRBV27 and TRBJ2-1; 11 bases map to TRBD2. This CDR3 region has 17 residues. CDR1 is MNHEY, CDR2 SMNVEV, per germline (reference sequence). The junction had 10 bases not matched to a gene; V was cut back by 2 bases and J by 7 bases.

This chain uses TRBV4-2 with TRBJ1-3, with D hard to call. This CDR3 has 15 amino acids. Per the germline V gene, CDR1 is LGHNA and CDR2 is YNFKEQ. The V end was cut by 0 bases, the J end by 8 bases, with 14 bases between. This CDR3 reads CASSQDGVTRDTIYF. CDR3 coding DNA: TGTGCCAGCAGCCAAGACGGGGTGACGAGGGACACCATATATTTT.

This clonotype has just a few counts. V gene TRBV5-5 combines with J gene TRBJ2-2; the D gene is possibly TRBD1 (7 bases). CDR1 is SGHKS and CDR2 is YYEKEE in the germline V gene (reference sequence). V dropped 0 bases and J dropped 7 bases, with 19 bases sitting between them. This CDR3 spans 17 amino acids. CDR3 sequence: CASSLALSEGAVGELFF. CDR3 nucleotides: TGTGCCAGCAGCTTGGCCCTGTCGGAGGGGGCTGTCGGGGAGCTGTTTTTT.

This clonotype has just a few counts. This chain connects TRBV20-1 to TRBJ1-4; D not certain. Germline CDR1 reads DFQATT; CDR2 reads SNEGSKA (reference sequence). The germline V and J ends were trimmed by 1 base and 4 bases, with 10 bases remaining between them. CDR3 size: 14 residues. Written as DNA, the CDR3 is TGCAGTGCTAGAGCGGCGTGGAGTAATGAAAAACTGTTTTTT. Translating gives CSARAAWSNEKLFF.